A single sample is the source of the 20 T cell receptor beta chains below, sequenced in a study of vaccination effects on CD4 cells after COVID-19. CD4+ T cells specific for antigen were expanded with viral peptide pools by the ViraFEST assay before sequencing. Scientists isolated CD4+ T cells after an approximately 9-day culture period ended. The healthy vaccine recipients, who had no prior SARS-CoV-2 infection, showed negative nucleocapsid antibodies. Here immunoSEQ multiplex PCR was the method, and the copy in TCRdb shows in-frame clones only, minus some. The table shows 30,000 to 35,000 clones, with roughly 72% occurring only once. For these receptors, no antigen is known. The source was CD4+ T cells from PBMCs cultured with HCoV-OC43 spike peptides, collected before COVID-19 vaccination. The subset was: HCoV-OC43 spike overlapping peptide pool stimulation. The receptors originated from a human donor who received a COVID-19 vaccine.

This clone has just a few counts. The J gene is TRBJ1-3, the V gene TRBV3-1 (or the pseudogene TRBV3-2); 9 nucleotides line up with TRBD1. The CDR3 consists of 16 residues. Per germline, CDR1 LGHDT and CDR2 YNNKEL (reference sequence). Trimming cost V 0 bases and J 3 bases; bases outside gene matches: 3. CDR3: CASSQEGQGLGNTIYF. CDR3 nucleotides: TGTGCCAGCAGCCAAGAGGGACAGGGACTTGGAAACACCATATATTTT.

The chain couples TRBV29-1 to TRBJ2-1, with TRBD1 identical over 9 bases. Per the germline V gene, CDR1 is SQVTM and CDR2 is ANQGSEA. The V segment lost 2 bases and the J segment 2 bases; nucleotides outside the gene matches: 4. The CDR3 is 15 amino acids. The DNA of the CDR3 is TGCAGCGTTGAAAGACGGGACAGGGCCTACAATGAGCAGTTCTTC. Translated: CSVERRDRAYNEQFF.

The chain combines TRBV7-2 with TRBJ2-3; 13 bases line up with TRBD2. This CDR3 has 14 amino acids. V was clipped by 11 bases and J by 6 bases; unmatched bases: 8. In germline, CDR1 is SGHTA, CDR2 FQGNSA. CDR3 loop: CAGSLAGGIDTQYF. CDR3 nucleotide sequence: TGTGCCGGTTCACTAGCGGGGGGGATCGATACGCAGTATTTT.

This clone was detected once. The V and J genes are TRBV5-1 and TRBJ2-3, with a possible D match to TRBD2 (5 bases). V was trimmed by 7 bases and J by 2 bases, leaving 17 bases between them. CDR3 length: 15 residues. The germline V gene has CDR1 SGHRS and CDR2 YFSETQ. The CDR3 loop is CASSSRGFITDTQYF. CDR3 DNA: TGCGCCAGCTCCTCAAGAGGGTTTATCACAGATACGCAGTATTTT.

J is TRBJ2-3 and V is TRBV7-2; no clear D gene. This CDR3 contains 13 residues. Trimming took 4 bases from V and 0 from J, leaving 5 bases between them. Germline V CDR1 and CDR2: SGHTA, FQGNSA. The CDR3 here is CASSYPSTDTQYF. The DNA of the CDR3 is TGTGCCAGCAGCTATCCGAGCACAGATACGCAGTATTTT.

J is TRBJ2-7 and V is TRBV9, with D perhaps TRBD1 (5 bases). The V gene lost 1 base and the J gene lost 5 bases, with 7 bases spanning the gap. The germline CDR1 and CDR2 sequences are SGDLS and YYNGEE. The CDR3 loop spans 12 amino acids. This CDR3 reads CASSVLGHEQYF. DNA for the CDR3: TGTGCCAGCAGCGTATTGGGGCACGAGCAGTACTTC.

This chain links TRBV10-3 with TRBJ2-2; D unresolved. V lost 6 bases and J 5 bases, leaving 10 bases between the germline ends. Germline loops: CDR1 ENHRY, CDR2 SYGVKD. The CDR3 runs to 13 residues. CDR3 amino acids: CAISADQTGELFF. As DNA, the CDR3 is TGTGCCATCAGCGCGGACCAAACCGGGGAGCTGTTTTTT.

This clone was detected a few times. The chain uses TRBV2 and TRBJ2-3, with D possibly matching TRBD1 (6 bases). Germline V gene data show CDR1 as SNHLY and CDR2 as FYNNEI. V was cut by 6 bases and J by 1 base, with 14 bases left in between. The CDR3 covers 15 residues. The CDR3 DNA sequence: TGTGCCAGCAGGCCCTTACAGGGAGGCACAGATACGCAGTATTTT. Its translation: CASRPLQGGTDTQYF.

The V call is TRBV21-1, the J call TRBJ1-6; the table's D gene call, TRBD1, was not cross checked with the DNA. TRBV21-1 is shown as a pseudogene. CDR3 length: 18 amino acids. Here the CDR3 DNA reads TGTGCCAGCAGCATGGGCAGGTCCCAGAGCTCCTATAATTCACCCCTCCACTTT. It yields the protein CASSMGRSQSSYNSPLHF.

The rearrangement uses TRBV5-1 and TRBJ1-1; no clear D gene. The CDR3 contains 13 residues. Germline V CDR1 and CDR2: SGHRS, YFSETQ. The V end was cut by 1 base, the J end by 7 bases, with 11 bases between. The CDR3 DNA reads TGCGCCAGCAGCTTGCGGCCAACCCGTGAAGCTTTCTTT. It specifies CASSLRPTREAFF.

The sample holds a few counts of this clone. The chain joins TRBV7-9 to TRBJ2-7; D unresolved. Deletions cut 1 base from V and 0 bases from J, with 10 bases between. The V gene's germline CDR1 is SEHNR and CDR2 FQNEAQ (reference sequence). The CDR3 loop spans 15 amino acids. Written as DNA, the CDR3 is TGTGCCAGCAGCTTAGTCCAGTCAGGCTCCTACGAGCAGTACTTC. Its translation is CASSLVQSGSYEQYF.

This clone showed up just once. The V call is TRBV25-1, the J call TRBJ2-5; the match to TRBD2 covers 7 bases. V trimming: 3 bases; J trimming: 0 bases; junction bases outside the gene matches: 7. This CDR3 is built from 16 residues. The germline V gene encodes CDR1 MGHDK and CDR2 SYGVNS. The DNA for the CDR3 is TGTGCCAGCAGTGATTTCCTGGGAGGGTACCAAGAGACCCAGTACTTC. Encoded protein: CASSDFLGGYQETQYF.

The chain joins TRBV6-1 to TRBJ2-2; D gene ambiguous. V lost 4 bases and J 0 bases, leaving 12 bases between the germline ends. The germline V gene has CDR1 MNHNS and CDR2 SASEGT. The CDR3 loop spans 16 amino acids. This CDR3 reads CASSVQSRANTGELFF. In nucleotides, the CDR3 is TGTGCCAGCAGTGTCCAAAGCCGGGCGAACACCGGGGAGCTGTTTTTT.

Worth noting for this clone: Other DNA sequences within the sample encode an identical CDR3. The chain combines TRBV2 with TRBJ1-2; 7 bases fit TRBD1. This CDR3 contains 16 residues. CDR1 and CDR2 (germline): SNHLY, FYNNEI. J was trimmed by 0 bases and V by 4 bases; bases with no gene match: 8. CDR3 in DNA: TGTGCCAGCAGTGGTACCGGGACAGCAACTAACTATGGCTACACCTTC. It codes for CASSGTGTATNYGYTF.

The CDR3 region is CASSHGQGNSPLHF. In DNA form, the CDR3 reads TGCGCCAGCAGCCACGGACAGGGCAATTCACCCCTCCACTTT. The rearrangement uses TRBV4-3 and TRBJ1-6; TRBD1 matches at 8 bases. Trimming cost V 3 bases and J 7 bases; bases outside gene matches: 2. This CDR3 region has 14 residues. Germline values: CDR1 LGHNA, CDR2 YSLEER.

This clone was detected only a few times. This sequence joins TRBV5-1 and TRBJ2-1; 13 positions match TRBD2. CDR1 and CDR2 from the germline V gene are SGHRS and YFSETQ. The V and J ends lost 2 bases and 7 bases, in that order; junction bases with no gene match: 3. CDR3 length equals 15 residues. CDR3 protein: CASSLLTSGGNEQFF. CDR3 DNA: TGCGCCAGCAGCTTACTGACTAGCGGGGGGAATGAGCAGTTCTTC.

CDR3 DNA sequence: TGTGCCAGCAGTACTTCATACCGGGACAGGGCCGAGCAGTACTTC. Translating gives CASSTSYRDRAEQYF. J is TRBJ2-7 and V is TRBV6-5; 9 bases align to TRBD1. The V gene's germline CDR1 is MNHEY and CDR2 SVGAGI. V shed 5 bases and J 6 bases; nucleotides not matched to a gene: 11. The CDR3 covers 15 residues.

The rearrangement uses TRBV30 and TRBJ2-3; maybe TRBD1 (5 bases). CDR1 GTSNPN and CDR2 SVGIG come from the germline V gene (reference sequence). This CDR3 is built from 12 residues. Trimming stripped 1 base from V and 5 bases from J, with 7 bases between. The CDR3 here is CAWSGDRDTQYF. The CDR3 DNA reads TGTGCCTGGAGTGGAGACAGAGATACGCAGTATTTT. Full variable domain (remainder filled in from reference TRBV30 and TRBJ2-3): SQTIHQWPATLVQPVGSPLSLECTVEGTSNPNLYWYRQAAGRGLQLLFYSVGIGQISSEVPQNLSASRPQDRQFILSSKKLLLSDSGFYLCAWSGDRDTQYFGPGTRLTVL.

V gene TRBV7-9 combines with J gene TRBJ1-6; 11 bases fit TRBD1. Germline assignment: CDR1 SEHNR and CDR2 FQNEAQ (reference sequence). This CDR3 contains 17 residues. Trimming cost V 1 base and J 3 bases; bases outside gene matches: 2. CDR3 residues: CASSLGTGGHYNSPLHF. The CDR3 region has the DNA TGTGCCAGCAGCTTAGGGACAGGGGGCCACTATAATTCACCCCTCCACTTT.

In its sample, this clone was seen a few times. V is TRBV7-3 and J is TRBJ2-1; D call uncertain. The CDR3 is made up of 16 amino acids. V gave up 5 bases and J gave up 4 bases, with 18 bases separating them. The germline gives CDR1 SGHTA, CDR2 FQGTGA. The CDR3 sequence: CASSPRGGQAYNEQFF. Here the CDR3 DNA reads TGTGCCAGCAGCCCACGAGGTGGGCAGGCGTACAATGAGCAGTTCTTC.